Listed here are 26 T cell receptor beta chains from one sample, sequenced in a study of blood T cell repertoires in COVID-19. Clones were read by immunoSEQ multiplex PCR, and TCRdb kept only the in-frame ones, dropping some. The data show around 230,000 clones, approximately 82% seen once. The specimen was peripheral blood. These receptors were obtained from a man aged 40-50 years who had recovered from COVID-19.

V usage is TRBV7-9 and J usage is TRBJ1-3, with 8 bases fitting TRBD1. V was pared by 2 bases and J by 2 bases, with 5 bases of the junction left unmatched. There are 16 residues in the CDR3. The V gene's germline CDR1 is SEHNR and CDR2 FQNEAQ (reference sequence). In DNA form, the CDR3 reads TGTGCCAGCAGCTTACCGGACAGGGCTGCTGGAAACACCATATATTTT. Protein product: CASSLPDRAAGNTIYF.

The CDR3: CASSQGGGTRSEQYF. CDR3 in DNA: TGTGCCAGCAGCCAGGGGGGGGGCACTAGATCCGAGCAGTACTTC. V is TRBV3-1 (or the pseudogene TRBV3-2) and J is TRBJ2-7, with D possibly being TRBD2 (7 bases). Germline CDR1 reads LGHDT; CDR2 reads YNNKEL (reference sequence). The CDR3 has 15 residues. Deletions cut 3 bases from V and 6 bases from J, with 18 bases between.

This clone was detected once. This chain links TRBV3-1 (or the pseudogene TRBV3-2) with TRBJ1-1, with 11 bases matching TRBD1. The CDR3 consists of 14 residues. V lost 1 base to trimming and J lost 13 bases; unmatched junction nucleotides: 8. The V gene's germline CDR1 is LGHDT and CDR2 YNNKEL (reference sequence). The chain's CDR3 is CASSQAIGTGGLFF. CDR3 bases: TGTGCCAGCAGCCAAGCGATAGGGACAGGGGGTCTTTTCTTT.

This chain joins TRBV9 and TRBJ2-5, with TRBD1 matching 7 bases. Germline CDR1 and CDR2: SGDLS and YYNGEE. The trim removed 0 bases at V and 5 bases at J, leaving 4 bases unmatched. The CDR3 length is 14 residues. CDR3 sequence reads: CASSVGPRGETQYF. CDR3 nucleotides: TGTGCCAGCAGCGTAGGGCCCAGGGGGGAGACCCAGTACTTC.

The rearrangement uses TRBV14 and TRBJ2-3, with unresolved D. The CDR3 extends over 15 amino acids. V was clipped by 0 bases and J by 0 bases, with 7 bases between them. Germline CDR1 SGHDN, CDR2 FVKESK. In DNA, the CDR3 is TGTGCCAGCAGCCAAGATTTTACTAGCACAGATACGCAGTATTTT. Amino acid sequence: CASSQDFTSTDTQYF. Full variable domain (remainder filled in from reference TRBV14 and TRBJ2-3): EAGVTQFPSHSVIEKGQTVTLRCDPISGHDNLYWYRRVMGKEIKFLLHFVKESKQDESGMPNNRFLAERTGGTYSTLKVQPAELEDSGVYFCASSQDFTSTDTQYFGPGTRLTVL.

The rearrangement uses TRBV5-1 and TRBJ1-4; 9 bases are a match to TRBD1. The CDR3 spans 16 residues. Germline V gene sequence: CDR1 SGHRS, CDR2 YFSETQ. V lost 4 bases to trimming and J lost 5 bases; unmatched junction nucleotides: 9. The DNA of the CDR3 is TGCGCCAGCAGCCAAAACCTACAGGGGGCAAATGAAAAACTGTTTTTT. Protein sequence: CASSQNLQGANEKLFF.

The genes are TRBV18 and TRBJ2-5; the match to TRBD2 covers 12 bases. The V gene's germline CDR1 is KGHSH and CDR2 LQKENI. This CDR3 comprises 15 residues. Trimming cost V 5 bases and J 1 base; bases outside gene matches: 2. The CDR3, as DNA: TGTGCCAGCTCAACGGGACTAGCGGGCCAAGAGACCCAGTACTTC. Its translation: CASSTGLAGQETQYF.

The rearrangement joins TRBV29-1 to TRBJ2-1; D may be TRBD2 (5 bases). With 3 bases removed from V and 0 bases from J, the gap between germline ends came to 9 bases. There are 14 residues in the CDR3. From germline, CDR1 is SQVTM and CDR2 ANQGSEA. Here the CDR3 reads CSVEVGGSYNEQFF. The CDR3 region has the DNA TGCAGCGTTGAGGTCGGAGGCTCCTACAATGAGCAGTTCTTC.

The chain couples TRBV29-1 to TRBJ2-1; perhaps TRBD1 as D (6 bases). V lost 7 bases, J lost 6 bases, and 13 bases lay in between. CDR1 is SQVTM, CDR2 ANQGSEA, per germline. The CDR3 has 12 amino acids. The CDR3 bases are TGCAGCGCCGATACGGACAGCAATGAGCAGTTCTTC. Its protein product is CSADTDSNEQFF.

This sequence joins TRBV2 and TRBJ2-7; no reliable D call. Germline V CDR1 and CDR2: SNHLY, FYNNEI. V lost 0 bases and J lost 3, with 6 bases in between. The CDR3 runs to 13 residues. This CDR3 is CASSEALIYEQYF. The CDR3, as DNA: TGTGCCAGCAGTGAAGCCCTAATCTACGAGCAGTACTTC.

The rearrangement joins TRBV4-1 to TRBJ2-7; D gene unclear. In germline, CDR1 is MGHRA, CDR2 YSYEKL. The CDR3 sequence is 14 residues long. Between the trimmed V and J ends, which lost 1 base and 0 bases, there was a span of 7 bases. CDR3 residues: CASSQVRSSYEQYF. CDR3 bases: TGCGCCAGCAGCCAAGTTCGGAGCTCCTACGAGCAGTACTTC.

The chain employs TRBV4-2 and TRBJ2-3; D unresolved. V lost 0 bases to trimming and J lost 6 bases, with 13 bases between them. The CDR3 contains 15 residues. Germline assignment: CDR1 LGHNA and CDR2 YNFKEQ. The CDR3 coding sequence is TGTGCCAGCAGCCAAGATTTAACGGAGAGGGATACGCAGTATTTT. It specifies CASSQDLTERDTQYF.

V and J are TRBV5-4 and TRBJ2-5; 7 bases agree with TRBD1. J was trimmed by 2 bases and V by 1 base; bases with no gene match: 5. From germline, CDR1 is SGHNT and CDR2 YYREEE (reference sequence). The CDR3 consists of 15 residues. CDR3 amino acids: CASSLSRGQQETQYF. CDR3 coding DNA: TGTGCCAGCAGCTTGTCCAGGGGACAGCAAGAGACCCAGTACTTC.

The rearrangement uses TRBV6-6 and TRBJ2-7, with 8 bases lining up with TRBD2. The germline CDR1 and CDR2 sequences are MNHNY and SVGAGI (reference sequence). Germline trimming cut 8 bases from V and 0 bases from J; bases unmatched to any gene: 6. CDR3 size: 14 residues. CDR3 protein: CASQVAGTSYEQYF. The CDR3 nucleotides are TGTGCCAGCCAAGTAGCGGGGACCTCCTACGAGCAGTACTTC.

This rearrangement joins TRBV6-5 to TRBJ1-3, with no clear D. Germline lookup yields CDR1 MNHEY and CDR2 SVGAGI. Trimming removed 2 bases from V and 0 bases from J, with 11 bases in between. The CDR3 spans 16 residues. CDR3 in amino acids: CASSYRTAFSGNTIYF. The CDR3 DNA sequence: TGTGCCAGCAGTTACCGTACAGCCTTCTCTGGAAACACCATATATTTT.

This chain joins TRBV7-2 and TRBJ2-1, with D possibly being TRBD2 (6 bases). The germline V gene has CDR1 SGHTA and CDR2 FQGNSA. Trimming stripped 0 bases from V and 10 bases from J, with 16 bases between. The CDR3 runs to 15 residues. The CDR3: CASSLAGRVSGEQFF. For the CDR3, the DNA is TGTGCCAGCAGCTTAGCGGGGAGAGTCAGCGGGGAGCAGTTCTTC.

The rearrangement joins TRBV5-1 to TRBJ2-2, with D possibly being TRBD2 (6 bases). The CDR3 is 15 amino acids. The V gene lost 7 bases and the J gene lost 0 bases, with 13 bases spanning the gap. The germline CDR1 and CDR2 sequences are SGHRS and YFSETQ. CDR3 DNA sequence: TGCGCCAGCGGGACTGACACCGCGAACACCGGGGAGCTGTTTTTT. Its translation is CASGTDTANTGELFF.

The chain carries TRBV3-1 (or the pseudogene TRBV3-2) and TRBJ2-1; 10 bases agree with TRBD2. V lost 4 bases and J lost 6; bases outside the gene matches: 12. The CDR3 contains 17 residues. Germline lookup yields CDR1 LGHDT and CDR2 YNNKEL (reference sequence). CDR3 protein: CASSPNRQRGGLNEQFF. The CDR3 coding sequence is TGTGCCAGCAGCCCAAATCGGCAGCGGGGGGGCCTCAATGAGCAGTTCTTC.

This clone was picked up a small number of times. The J gene is TRBJ1-2, the V gene TRBV29-1, with D unclear. In germline, CDR1 is SQVTM, CDR2 ANQGSEA. V lost 4 bases to trimming and J lost 4 bases, with 7 bases between them. The CDR3 length is 11 residues. The CDR3 nucleotides read TGCAGCGTTGGAGGCAGCTATGGCTACACCTTC. Translation gives CSVGGSYGYTF.

The chain is built from TRBV27 and TRBJ1-2; D is ambiguous. This CDR3 region has 13 residues. Germline CDR1 MNHEY, CDR2 SMNVEV (reference sequence). V gave up 3 bases and J gave up 4 bases, with 9 bases separating them. Here the CDR3 reads CASSFGRGYGYTF. The CDR3, as DNA: TGTGCCAGCAGTTTTGGGAGAGGCTATGGCTACACCTTC.

This clone was observed once. The CDR3 sequence is CASSSLTFQNEKLFF. CDR3 nucleotides: TGTGCCAGCAGCTCGCTGACTTTCCAAAATGAAAAACTGTTTTTT. The chain has TRBV7-9 and TRBJ1-4; D gene ambiguous. Trimming removed 4 bases from V and 5 bases from J, with 14 bases in between. CDR1 is SEHNR and CDR2 is FQNEAQ in the germline V gene (reference sequence). The CDR3 length is 15 residues.

The CDR3 DNA reads TGCAGCGTTGAAGAATTGGAGGGGCCGCAAGGGGAGACCCAGTACTTC. It encodes CSVEELEGPQGETQYF. V is TRBV29-1 and J is TRBJ2-5; possibly TRBD2 for D (6 bases). This CDR3 region has 16 residues. The V end lost 0 bases, the J end lost 5 bases, and 19 bases lay between the germline ends. CDR1 is SQVTM and CDR2 is ANQGSEA in the germline V gene.

The chain employs TRBV6-5 and TRBJ1-2, with D perhaps TRBD1 (5 bases). The CDR3 totals 15 residues. V was clipped by 3 bases and J by 6 bases, with 17 bases between them. Germline-derived CDR1 and CDR2 are MNHEY and SVGAGI. The CDR3 loop reads CASSYRGLAGDGYTF. In nucleotides, the CDR3 is TGTGCCAGCAGTTATAGAGGGCTCGCGGGGGATGGCTACACCTTC.

V is TRBV5-4 and J is TRBJ2-2; unclear D gene. Germline CDR1 reads SGHNT; CDR2 reads YYREEE (reference sequence). Trimming stripped 4 bases from V and 7 bases from J, with 5 bases between. CDR3 length equals 11 residues. The chain's CDR3 is CASSHNGELFF. As DNA, the CDR3 is TGTGCCAGCAGCCACAACGGGGAGCTGTTTTTT.

The rearrangement uses TRBV5-6 and TRBJ2-3; D perhaps matches TRBD2 (6 bases). CDR1 is SGHDT and CDR2 is YYEEEE in the germline V gene. Trimming removed 3 bases from V and 3 bases from J, with 8 bases in between. This CDR3 contains 13 residues. CDR3 DNA: TGTGCCAGCAGCTCGGGACTGACAGATACGCAGTATTTT. It codes for CASSSGLTDTQYF.

The chain joins TRBV2 to TRBJ1-2, with TRBD1 matching over 7 bases. This CDR3 spans 12 amino acids. V lost 8 bases to trimming and J lost 2 bases; unmatched junction nucleotides: 2. Germline lookup yields CDR1 SNHLY and CDR2 FYNNEI. The CDR3 here is CASQDRNYGYTF. In DNA form, the CDR3 reads TGTGCCAGCCAGGACAGGAACTATGGCTACACCTTC.